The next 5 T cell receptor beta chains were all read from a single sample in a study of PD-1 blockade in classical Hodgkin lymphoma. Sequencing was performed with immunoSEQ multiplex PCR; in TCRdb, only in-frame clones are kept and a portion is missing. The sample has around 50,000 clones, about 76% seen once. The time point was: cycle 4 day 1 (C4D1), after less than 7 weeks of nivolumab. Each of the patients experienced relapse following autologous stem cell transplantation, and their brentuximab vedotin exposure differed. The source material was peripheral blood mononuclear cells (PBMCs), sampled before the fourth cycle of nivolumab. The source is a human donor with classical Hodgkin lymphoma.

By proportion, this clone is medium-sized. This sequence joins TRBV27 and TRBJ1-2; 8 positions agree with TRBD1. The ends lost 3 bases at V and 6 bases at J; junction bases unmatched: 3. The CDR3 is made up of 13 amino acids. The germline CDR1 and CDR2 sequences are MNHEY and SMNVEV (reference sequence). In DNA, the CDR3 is TGTGCCAGCAGTTTCAGGGGGCAGGATGGCTACACCTTC. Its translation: CASSFRGQDGYTF.

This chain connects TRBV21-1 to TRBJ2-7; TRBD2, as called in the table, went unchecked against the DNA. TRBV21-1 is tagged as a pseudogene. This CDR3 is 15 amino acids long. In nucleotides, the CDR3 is TGTGCCAGCAGCAAAGCGCTACTGAGATCCTACGAGCAGTACTTC. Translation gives CASSKALLRSYEQYF.

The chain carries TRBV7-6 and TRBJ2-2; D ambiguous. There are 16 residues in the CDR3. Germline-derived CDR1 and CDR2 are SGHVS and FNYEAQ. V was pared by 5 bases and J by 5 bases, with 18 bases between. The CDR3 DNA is TGTGCCAGCAGCGCCTTGGTGCTCGGAAGGACCGGGGAGCTGTTTTTT. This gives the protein CASSALVLGRTGELFF. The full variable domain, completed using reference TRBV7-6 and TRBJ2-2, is GAGVSQSPRYKVTKRGQDVALRCDPISGHVSLYWYRQALGQGPEFLTYFNYEAQQDKSGLPNDRFSAERPEGSISTLTIQRTEQRDSAMYRCASSALVLGRTGELFFGEGSRLTVL.

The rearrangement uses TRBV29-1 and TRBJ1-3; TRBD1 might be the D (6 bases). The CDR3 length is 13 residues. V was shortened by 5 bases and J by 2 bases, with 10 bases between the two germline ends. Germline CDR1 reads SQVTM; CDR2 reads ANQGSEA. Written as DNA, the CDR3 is TGCAGCGTTTCCGACAGGACTGGAAACACCATATATTTT. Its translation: CSVSDRTGNTIYF.

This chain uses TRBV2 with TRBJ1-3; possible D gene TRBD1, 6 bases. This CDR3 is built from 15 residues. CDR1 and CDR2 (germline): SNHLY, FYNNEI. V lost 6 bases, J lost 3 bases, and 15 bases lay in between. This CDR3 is CASRPTGANGNTIYF. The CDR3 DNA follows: TGTGCCAGCAGACCAACGGGGGCGAATGGAAACACCATATATTTT.